Sequencing of this T cell receptor beta chain was carried out in a study of CD8 T cells in ankylosing spondylitis. Libraries of TCR beta came from quantitative 5'-RACE with molecular barcodes. TCRdb re-called the 5' RACE reads with MiXCR, one entry per CDR3 protein. The top ten clones hold about 0.5% of a sample with 700,000 to 1,000,000 distinct CDR3 sequences, approximately 12% of them seen once. This clonotype has only a few counts. Its antigen remains unidentified. From germline, CDR1 is SGHRS and CDR2 YFSETQ. V was pared by 6 bases and J by 2 bases, with 14 bases between. The CDR3 totals 14 residues. Study-wide findings and caveats: Among TCR beta sequences, a motif of eight highly homologous variants appeared characteristic of ankylosing spondylitis blood.

This TCR was recovered from a male donor with ankylosing spondylitis. The chain joins TRBV5-1 to TRBJ2-5, with a possible D match to TRBD1 (5 bases). Material for sequencing was blood, either unsorted or a sorted T cell fraction (not recorded which). CDR3 protein: CASNRMTAQETQYF. DNA for the CDR3: TGCGCCAGCAATAGAATGACAGCACAAGAGACCCAGTACTTC.